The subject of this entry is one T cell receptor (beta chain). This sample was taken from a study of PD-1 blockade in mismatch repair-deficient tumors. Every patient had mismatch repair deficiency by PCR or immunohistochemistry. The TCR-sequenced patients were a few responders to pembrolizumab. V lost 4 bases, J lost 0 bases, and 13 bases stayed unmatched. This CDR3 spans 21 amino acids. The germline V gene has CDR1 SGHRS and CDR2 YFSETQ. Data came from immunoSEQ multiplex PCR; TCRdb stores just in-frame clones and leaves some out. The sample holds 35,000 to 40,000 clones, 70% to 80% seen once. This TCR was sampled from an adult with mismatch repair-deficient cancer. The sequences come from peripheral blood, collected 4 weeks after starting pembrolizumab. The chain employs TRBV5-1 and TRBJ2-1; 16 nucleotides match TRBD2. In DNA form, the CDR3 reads TGCGCCAGCAGCCCACCGCCGCCGGGACTAGCGGGAGGGAGCTCCTACAATGAGCAGTTCTTC. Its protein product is CASSPPPPGLAGGSSYNEQFF.